Following are 30 T cell receptor beta chains from one sample sequenced in a study of vaccination effects on CD4 cells after COVID-19. Libraries were prepared by immunoSEQ multiplex PCR; TCRdb keeps only in-frame clonotypes and omits some of them. The table has tens of thousands of clones, approximately 74% seen once. No antigen has been identified for these receptors. In the ViraFEST assay, antigen-specific CD4+ clonotypes were identified by expansion after peptide-pool stimulation. Around day 10 of culture, CD4+ T cells were separated out. Having tested negative for nucleocapsid antibodies, the vaccine recipients showed no prior SARS-CoV-2 infection. The source material was CD4+ T cells from PBMCs cultured with HCoV-NL63 spike peptides, sampled before COVID-19 vaccination. The receptors originated from a human donor who received a COVID-19 vaccine.

The chain is built from TRBV6-5 and TRBJ2-5, with TRBD1 matching over 9 bases. Per germline, CDR1 MNHEY and CDR2 SVGAGI. The CDR3 has 15 amino acids. V lost 7 bases to trimming and J lost 5 bases; unmatched junction nucleotides: 11. CDR3: CASMRTGQGGETQYF. The CDR3 nucleotides read TGTGCCAGCATGAGGACGGGACAGGGTGGCGAGACCCAGTACTTC.

The genes are TRBV6-5 and TRBJ2-7, with TRBD2 matching over 7 bases. The junction had 9 bases not matched to a gene; V was cut back by 2 bases and J by 2 bases. The CDR3 is 16 amino acids. Per germline, CDR1 MNHEY and CDR2 SVGAGI. CDR3 sequence: CASSYPPCGGTYEQYF. The DNA of the CDR3 is TGTGCCAGCAGTTACCCCCCGTGCGGGGGTACCTACGAGCAGTACTTC.

This clone was recorded only once. The chain joins TRBV12-3 or TRBV12-4 to TRBJ1-1; D is unresolved. The germline V and J ends were trimmed by 1 base and 1 base, with 4 bases remaining between them. The CDR3 is made up of 13 amino acids. The CDR3 spells CASSLGPNTEAFF. CDR3 sequence (DNA): TGTGCCAGCAGTTTAGGACCGAACACTGAAGCTTTCTTT.

The chain joins TRBV4-1 to TRBJ1-5, with D perhaps TRBD1 (6 bases). The V and J ends lost 5 bases and 2 bases respectively, with 16 bases between them. This CDR3 is built from 16 residues. Germline-derived CDR1 and CDR2 are MGHRA and YSYEKL. The CDR3 protein is CASSGGQPQGNQPQHF. The CDR3 DNA is TGCGCCAGCAGCGGAGGACAGCCCCAAGGCAATCAGCCCCAGCATTTT.

The rearrangement links TRBV6-5 to TRBJ2-3, with no clear D. From germline, CDR1 is MNHEY and CDR2 SVGAGI. This CDR3 is built from 12 residues. Trimming shortened V by 8 bases and J by 0 bases, and 6 bases separated the two germline ends. CDR3 coding DNA: TGTGCCAGCGCTGCTAGCACAGATACGCAGTATTTT. It yields the protein CASAASTDTQYF.

The V gene is TRBV18, the J gene TRBJ1-6, with D hard to call. CDR1 and CDR2 (germline): KGHSH, LQKENI. V lost 1 base and J 10 bases, leaving 5 bases between the germline ends. The CDR3 contains 12 residues. The DNA of the CDR3 is TGTGCCAGCTCACCACGCGACTCACCCCTCCACTTT. Its translation: CASSPRDSPLHF.

The genes are TRBV6-1 and TRBJ1-6, with D hard to call. V was trimmed by 1 base and J by 13 bases, leaving 14 bases between them. Per the germline V gene, CDR1 is MNHNS and CDR2 is SASEGT. CDR3 length: 14 amino acids. CDR3 amino acids: CASSEETTATPLHF. CDR3 coding DNA: TGTGCCAGCAGTGAAGAAACCACGGCGACGCCCCTCCACTTT.

The rearrangement uses TRBV5-1 and TRBJ2-3; tentative D call: TRBD1 (8 bases). Germline loops: CDR1 SGHRS, CDR2 YFSETQ. V was shortened by 4 bases and J by 3 bases, with 21 bases between the two germline ends. The CDR3 is 17 amino acids. DNA of the CDR3: TGCGCCAGCAGCAAGAGCGGGACAGGCGTTTTGACAGATACGCAGTATTTT. Its translation: CASSKSGTGVLTDTQYF.

This chain joins TRBV21-1 and TRBJ1-6; whether TRBD1, the table's D call, matches the DNA was not checked. TRBV21-1 is annotated as a pseudogene. This CDR3 has 23 amino acids. CDR3 DNA: TGTGCCAGCAGCAAAGCGCGCGATGGGAAGACAGGGCGAGAGGGGTCCTATAATTCACCCCTCCACTTT. Encoded protein: CASSKARDGKTGREGSYNSPLHF.

The V call is TRBV6-5, the J call TRBJ2-3; tentatively, D is TRBD1 (6 bases). Germline lookup yields CDR1 MNHEY and CDR2 SVGAGI. With 6 bases removed from V and 0 bases from J, the gap between germline ends came to 10 bases. CDR3 length equals 14 residues. The CDR3 DNA follows: TGTGCCAGCAGCTCACAGGGAAGCACAGATACGCAGTATTTT. It specifies CASSSQGSTDTQYF.

The sample holds one count of this clone. The V call is TRBV19, the J call TRBJ2-3, with 9 positions matching TRBD2. CDR1 is LNHDA and CDR2 is SQIVND in the germline V gene (reference sequence). The J segment lost 3 bases and the V segment lost 7 bases, leaving 8 bases of the junction unmatched. The CDR3 has 15 residues. The CDR3 DNA reads as TGTGCCAGTACAATGAGACTAGCGGTTACAGATACGCAGTATTTT. Its protein is CASTMRLAVTDTQYF. Together with reference TRBV19 and TRBJ2-3, the CDR3 gives the full variable domain: DGGITQSPKYLFRKEGQNVTLSCEQNLNHDAMYWYRQDPGQGLRLIYYSQIVNDFQKGDIAEGYSVSREKKESFPLTVTSAQKNPTAFYLCASTMRLAVTDTQYFGPGTRLTVL.

V is TRBV4-1 and J is TRBJ1-1; D call uncertain. V was trimmed by 8 bases and J by 4 bases, leaving 17 bases between them. There are 14 residues in the CDR3. Per germline, CDR1 MGHRA and CDR2 YSYEKL. The CDR3 protein is CASAGILDGTEAFF. The CDR3 region has the DNA TGCGCCAGCGCGGGGATTCTGGACGGCACTGAAGCTTTCTTT.

This clone was detected only once. The chain couples TRBV7-9 to TRBJ2-1, with 12 bases that match TRBD2. Looked up from germline, CDR1 is SEHNR and CDR2 is FQNEAQ (reference sequence). CDR3 length equals 17 residues. Trimming took 4 bases from V and 5 from J; bases not matched to a gene: 9. In DNA form, the CDR3 reads TGTGCCAGCAGCTCAAGACTAGCGGGGGAACTAAACAATGAGCAGTTCTTC. Protein product: CASSSRLAGELNNEQFF. Looking up the rest from reference TRBV7-9 and TRBJ2-1 gives the full variable domain: DTGVSQNPRHKITKRGQNVTFRCDPISEHNRLYWYRQTLGQGPEFLTYFQNEAQLEKSRLLSDRFSAERPKGSFSTLEIQRTEQGDSAMYLCASSSRLAGELNNEQFFGPGTRLTVL.

The chain couples TRBV6-5 to TRBJ1-1, with 7 nucleotides matching TRBD1. Germline CDR1 is MNHEY and CDR2 is SVGAGI. The CDR3 spans 13 residues. Losses at the gene ends were 8 bases for V and 1 base for J; bases not matched to a gene: 4. The CDR3 loop is CASETGSNTEAFF. The DNA for the CDR3 is TGTGCCAGCGAGACAGGGTCGAACACTGAAGCTTTCTTT.

This clone has more than one count but fewer than ten. Its ends do not fully match the called genes, so a read error is possible. J is TRBJ1-2 and V is TRBV2; D is unresolved. Per the germline V gene, CDR1 is SNHLY and CDR2 is FYNNEI. This CDR3 is built from 13 residues. The DNA of the CDR3 is TGTGCCAGCGGTGACGGACCTAACTATGGCTACACCTTC. Its protein is CASGDGPNYGYTF.

The genes are TRBV5-5 and TRBJ1-2; 8 nucleotides line up with TRBD1. The CDR3 runs 13 residues. The trim removed 4 bases at V and 6 bases at J, leaving 5 bases unmatched. Germline V gene data show CDR1 as SGHKS and CDR2 as YYEKEE (reference sequence). The CDR3 nucleotides are TGTGCCAGCAGCCTAGACAGGGGAGATGGCTACACCTTC. Protein: CASSLDRGDGYTF.

This sequence joins TRBV5-1 and TRBJ2-5; D perhaps matches TRBD1 (7 bases). Between the trimmed V and J ends, which lost 4 bases and 5 bases, there was a span of 9 bases. The CDR3 is made up of 12 amino acids. The germline CDR1 and CDR2 sequences are SGHRS and YFSETQ. The CDR3 region is CASSQGGETQYF. CDR3 DNA: TGCGCCAGCAGCCAGGGGGGCGAGACCCAGTACTTC.

This rearrangement joins TRBV19 to TRBJ1-2; 7 nucleotides line up with TRBD1. The CDR3 totals 16 residues. From germline, CDR1 is LNHDA and CDR2 SQIVND (reference sequence). Trimming removed 5 bases from V and 0 bases from J; junction bases left unmatched: 9. Here the CDR3 reads CASSWDRPSANYGYTF. CDR3 nucleotides: TGTGCCAGTAGTTGGGACAGACCCTCGGCTAACTATGGCTACACCTTC. Full variable domain (outside the CDR3, taken from reference TRBV19 and TRBJ1-2): DGGITQSPKYLFRKEGQNVTLSCEQNLNHDAMYWYRQDPGQGLRLIYYSQIVNDFQKGDIAEGYSVSREKKESFPLTVTSAQKNPTAFYLCASSWDRPSANYGYTFGSGTRLTVV.

This chain links TRBV6-1 with TRBJ2-2; D uncertain. CDR3 size: 14 residues. Germline values: CDR1 MNHNS, CDR2 SASEGT. V lost 2 bases to trimming and J lost 0 bases, with 4 bases between them. The chain's CDR3 is CASSETANTGELFF. The CDR3 region has the DNA TGTGCCAGCAGTGAAACCGCGAACACCGGGGAGCTGTTTTTT.

The chain is built from TRBV5-1 and TRBJ2-7, with TRBD2 identical over 7 bases. The V and J ends lost 4 bases and 3 bases, in that order; junction bases with no gene match: 10. The CDR3 has 15 residues. The V gene's germline CDR1 is SGHRS and CDR2 YFSETQ. CDR3: CASSPGLGRLYEQYF. CDR3 nucleotide sequence: TGCGCCAGCAGCCCCGGACTAGGCCGCCTCTACGAGCAGTACTTC.

This clone was seen a single time. The chain employs TRBV7-2 and TRBJ1-5; a weak D match, TRBD1 (5 bases). Trimming cost V 1 base and J 0 bases, with 10 bases left between them. The CDR3 covers 16 residues. Germline V gene lookup returns CDR1 SGHTA and CDR2 FQGNSA. CDR3 sequence reads: CASSLVGVSSNQPQHF. DNA for the CDR3: TGTGCCAGCAGCTTAGTGGGGGTCAGTAGCAATCAGCCCCAGCATTTT.

This clone was counted only a few times. The CDR3 region is CASSLPRYSGNTIYF. The CDR3 region has the DNA TGTGCCAGCAGCTTACCGCGCTACTCTGGAAACACCATATATTTT. This chain joins TRBV7-9 and TRBJ1-3; D is unclear. The CDR3 spans 15 residues. CDR1 is SEHNR and CDR2 is FQNEAQ in the germline V gene (reference sequence). V dropped 2 bases and J dropped 0 bases, with 8 bases sitting between them.

This chain joins TRBV27 and TRBJ2-5; 9 nucleotides match TRBD1. J gave up 5 bases and V 6 bases, and 4 bases lay outside the gene matches. The CDR3 runs 13 residues. Germline assignment: CDR1 MNHEY and CDR2 SMNVEV (reference sequence). CDR3 nucleotides: TGTGCCAGCAGACAGGGGGCGGGTGAGACCCAGTACTTC. Translation gives CASRQGAGETQYF.

V is TRBV5-1 and J is TRBJ2-1; D is perhaps TRBD1 (7 bases). The germline V gene has CDR1 SGHRS and CDR2 YFSETQ. The V and J ends lost 3 bases and 12 bases respectively, with 10 bases between them. The CDR3 extends over 11 amino acids. The CDR3: CASSSQGGQFF. The CDR3 coding sequence is TGCGCCAGCAGCTCCCAGGGGGGGCAGTTCTTC.

The V gene is TRBV6-6, the J gene TRBJ1-6, with no clear D. Trimming took off 8 bases at V and 7 bases at J, with 9 bases between the two ends. Germline V CDR1 and CDR2: MNHNY, SVGAGI (reference sequence). This CDR3 has 12 amino acids. The CDR3 loop is CASSRDNSPLHF. CDR3 sequence (DNA): TGTGCCAGCTCGCGTGACAATTCACCCCTCCACTTT.

V and J are TRBV24-1 and TRBJ1-1; TRBD1 agrees at 10 bases. The germline V gene encodes CDR1 KGHDR and CDR2 SFDVKD. V was clipped by 4 bases and J by 7 bases; unmatched bases: 11. The CDR3 is made up of 16 amino acids. The CDR3 coding sequence is TGTGCCACCAGTGACAACACTGGGACAGGGGAGTATGAAGCTTTCTTT. Translation gives CATSDNTGTGEYEAFF.

The chain has TRBV7-8 and TRBJ1-5; a weak D match, TRBD1 (5 bases). Germline values: CDR1 SGHVS, CDR2 FQNEAQ. Between the trimmed V and J ends, which lost 5 bases and 2 bases, there was a span of 10 bases. CDR3 size: 14 residues. The DNA for the CDR3 is TGTGCCAGCAGCCTTCAGGGCGGCAATCAGCCCCAGCATTTT. Translated, it gives CASSLQGGNQPQHF. Together with reference TRBV7-8 and TRBJ1-5, the CDR3 gives the full variable domain: GAGVSQSPRYKVAKRGQDVALRCDPISGHVSLFWYQQALGQGPEFLTYFQNEAQLDKSGLPSDRFFAERPEGSVSTLKIQRTQQEDSAVYLCASSLQGGNQPQHFGDGTRLSIL.

This clone was seen a handful of times. The chain uses TRBV19 and TRBJ1-2; tentatively, D is TRBD1 (5 bases). The CDR3 contains 13 residues. The V end was cut by 8 bases, the J end by 1 base, with 11 bases between. Looked up from germline, CDR1 is LNHDA and CDR2 is SQIVND (reference sequence). The CDR3 here is CASAVDSNYGYTF. CDR3 DNA sequence: TGTGCCAGTGCCGTAGACAGTAACTATGGCTACACCTTC.

The chain employs TRBV3-1 (or the pseudogene TRBV3-2) and TRBJ1-3, with no clear D. The CDR3 has 16 amino acids. CDR1 and CDR2 (germline): LGHDT, YNNKEL (reference sequence). The germline V and J ends were trimmed by 0 bases and 0 bases, with 9 bases remaining between them. DNA for the CDR3: TGTGCCAGCAGCCAAGAACCCAGGATCTCTGGAAACACCATATATTTT. Amino acids: CASSQEPRISGNTIYF.

The chain recombines TRBV7-8 with TRBJ1-2; 7 bases are shared with TRBD1. V lost 4 bases to trimming and J lost 4 bases; unmatched junction nucleotides: 6. The CDR3 totals 14 residues. Germline CDR1 and CDR2: SGHVS and FQNEAQ. CDR3 sequence (DNA): TGTGCCAGCAGCTCCCGGGACAGATCCTATGGCTACACCTTC. Encoded protein: CASSSRDRSYGYTF.